These T cell receptor beta chains were read from a single sample in a study of blood T cells in healthy people across ages. TCRdb independently ran MiXCR on the 5' RACE reads; one entry per CDR3 protein. Among approximately 700,000 distinct CDR3 sequences listed, 32% were seen once. Sample: blood. The receptors come from a woman at least 80 years old in good health. Both conserved end residues are part of each CDR3. A D gene is named only where the DNA matches it firmly. Where a row states a size, it is once, few, many or the class of an expanded clone; other rows omit it.

>.|.|TRBJ1-5|TRBV12-3/TRBV12-4
CASSLEDQSNQPQHF
TGTGCCAGCAGTTTGGAGGACCAGAGCAATCAGCCCCAGCATTTT
>.|.|TRBJ2-7|TRBV20-1
CSARGGQSVDEQYF
TGCAGTGCTAGGGGGGGACAGTCAGTTGACGAGCAGTACTTC
>TRBD1|.|TRBJ2-1|TRBV2
CASSEDRQTYNEQFF
TGTGCCAGCAGTGAGGACAGGCAAACTTACAATGAGCAGTTCTTC
>TRBD2|many|TRBJ2-1|TRBV20-1
CSLARAGGPGYNEQFF
TGCAGCCTAGCTAGGGCGGGGGGGCCTGGCTACAATGAGCAGTTCTTC
>.|once|TRBJ2-2|TRBV19
CASTTTGELFF
TGTGCCAGTACCACGACCGGGGAGCTGTTTTTT
>.|few|TRBJ1-1|TRBV4-2
CASSPRAALTEAFF
TGTGCCAGCAGCCCTCGAGCAGCCCTCACTGAAGCTTTCTTT
>TRBD1|few|TRBJ2-7|TRBV2
CARDLSGTGGEQYF
TGTGCCAGGGACCTTAGCGGGACAGGGGGCGAGCAGTACTTC
>TRBD1|.|TRBJ2-4|TRBV30
CAGSEPGGDVKNIQYF
TGTGCCGGGAGTGAGCCAGGGGGTGACGTCAAAAACATTCAGTACTTC
>TRBD2|many|TRBJ2-5|TRBV6-6
CASFRERGVETQYF
TGTGCCAGCTTCCGAGAGCGGGGTGTAGAGACCCAGTACTTC
>TRBD1|.|TRBJ1-6|TRBV5-1
CASSQNDRVLNSPLHF
TGCGCCAGCAGCCAAAACGACAGGGTCTTGAATTCACCCCTCCACTTT
>TRBD2|.|TRBJ2-3|TRBV5-4
CASSLGGPSGVTDTQYF
TGTGCCAGCAGCTTGGGGGGGCCTAGCGGGGTCACAGATACGCAGTATTTT
>.|.|TRBJ1-3|TRBV5-1
CASSLDTDPVSGNTIYF
TGCGCCAGCAGCTTGGACACGGACCCAGTTTCTGGAAACACCATATATTTT
>.|many|TRBJ1-6|TRBV5-6
CASSLAGFRGNSPLHF
TGTGCCAGCAGCTTGGCAGGGTTTCGGGGGAATTCACCCCTCCACTTT
>.|.|TRBJ2-7|TRBV12-3/TRBV12-4
CASSFSAENEQYF
TGTGCCAGCAGTTTCAGTGCCGAGAACGAGCAGTACTTC